What follows are 27 T cell receptor beta chains derived from one specimen sequenced in a study of blood T cell repertoires in COVID-19. Some clones are missing from TCRdb's copy, which holds only in-frame ones; the method was immunoSEQ multiplex PCR. Of fewer than 400,000 clones in the sample, 90% to 95% are singletons; the top ten hold less than 4%. Sequencing was carried out using PBMCs or T cells enriched from blood (not recorded which). The receptors were gathered from a woman in her 30s who had been exposed to COVID-19.

The chain carries TRBV11-2 and TRBJ1-1; D is unclear. Trimming took 3 bases from V and 0 from J, leaving 11 bases between them. Per germline, CDR1 SGHAT and CDR2 FQNNGV. This CDR3 contains 15 residues. CDR3 region: CASSFGVVMNTEAFF. The DNA of the CDR3 is TGTGCCAGCAGCTTCGGAGTTGTCATGAACACTGAAGCTTTCTTT.

This chain connects TRBV6-5 to TRBJ2-6; D gene unclear. Trimming cost V 2 bases and J 1 base, with 6 bases left between them. CDR1 and CDR2 from the germline V gene are MNHEY and SVGAGI. The CDR3 contains 15 residues. The CDR3 here is CASSYLRSGANVLTF. DNA of the CDR3: TGTGCCAGCAGTTACCTCCGGTCTGGGGCCAACGTCCTGACTTTC.

The chain has TRBV7-2 and TRBJ1-5; tentatively, D is TRBD1 (5 bases). Between the trimmed V and J ends, which lost 5 bases and 7 bases, there was a span of 12 bases. This CDR3 contains 13 residues. Germline lookup yields CDR1 SGHTA and CDR2 FQGNSA. DNA of the CDR3: TGTGCCAGCAGCCCCTGGGGGGACCAGCCCCAGCATTTT. Its translation is CASSPWGDQPQHF.

This chain connects TRBV19 to TRBJ1-5, with 7 bases identical to TRBD1. Germline assignment: CDR1 LNHDA and CDR2 SQIVND (reference sequence). J was trimmed by 7 bases and V by 1 base; bases with no gene match: 10. The CDR3 is 16 residues long. DNA of the CDR3: TGTGCCAGTAGTATAGGAGGAAAAGGGGGCGGGCAGCCCCAGCATTTT. Protein product: CASSIGGKGGGQPQHF.

The chain joins TRBV6-5 to TRBJ1-1; tentative D call: TRBD1 (5 bases). CDR1 MNHEY and CDR2 SVGAGI come from the germline V gene. V lost 6 bases and J 11 bases, leaving 19 bases between the germline ends. The CDR3 is 13 amino acids. Written as DNA, the CDR3 is TGTGCCAGCAGCGAGGCGGGGAGGGGTACGGCTTTCTTT. It is translated as CASSEAGRGTAFF.

The CDR3 DNA is TGTGCCACCAGTGATGGGCAGGGTACCTACAATGAGCAGTTCTTC. Residues: CATSDGQGTYNEQFF. The chain couples TRBV24-1 to TRBJ2-1; possibly TRBD1 for D (5 bases). Germline V gives CDR1 KGHDR, CDR2 SFDVKD. The CDR3 totals 15 residues. Trimming removed 3 bases at V and 2 bases at J, with 10 bases between.

V is TRBV6-5 and J is TRBJ2-3, with D hard to call. Germline V gene sequence: CDR1 MNHEY, CDR2 SVGAGI. This CDR3 is built from 14 residues. Trimming took 0 bases from V and 2 from J, leaving 6 bases between them. The CDR3 DNA reads as TGTGCCAGCAGTTACTCTACTTCCACAGATACGCAGTATTTT. Its translation: CASSYSTSTDTQYF.

The chain has TRBV7-3 and TRBJ2-1, with 7 bases aligning to TRBD2. The germline V gene has CDR1 SGHTA and CDR2 FQGTGA. The CDR3 runs to 13 residues. With 2 bases clipped from V and 8 bases from J, the junction kept 3 bases outside the gene matches. CDR3 amino acids: CASSLGGVHEQFF. CDR3 coding DNA: TGTGCCAGCAGCTTAGGGGGGGTTCATGAGCAGTTCTTC.

This clone was counted a single time. The chain recombines TRBV7-9 with TRBJ1-1; 9 nucleotides line up with TRBD1. The length of the CDR3 is 13 residues. Per the germline V gene, CDR1 is SEHNR and CDR2 is FQNEAQ (reference sequence). V trimming: 6 bases; J trimming: 8 bases; junction bases outside the gene matches: 7. CDR3 protein: CASSRQGGDEAFF. CDR3 DNA sequence: TGTGCCAGCAGTCGACAGGGGGGCGACGAAGCTTTCTTT.

The rearrangement joins TRBV6-5 to TRBJ1-2; 10 bases line up with TRBD1. Trimming cost V 2 bases and J 7 bases; bases outside gene matches: 7. CDR1 and CDR2 (germline): MNHEY, SVGAGI. The CDR3 covers 15 residues. CDR3 in amino acids: CASSYRGQGTAGYTF. CDR3 nucleotide sequence: TGTGCCAGCAGTTACCGGGGACAGGGGACGGCTGGCTACACCTTC.

The V gene is TRBV10-3, the J gene TRBJ1-2, with TRBD1 matching over 9 bases. Germline V gene sequence: CDR1 ENHRY, CDR2 SYGVKD. The CDR3 spans 13 residues. The V gene end was trimmed by 5 bases and the J gene end by 5 bases; junction bases not matched to a gene: 3. CDR3 nucleotides: TGTGCCATCAGTCGGGGACAGGGTTATGGCTACACCTTC. Its translation: CAISRGQGYGYTF.

The V call is TRBV6-4, the J call TRBJ2-7; 13 bases are a match to TRBD2. After removal of 2 bases from V and 0 bases from J, the junction contained 13 bases not matched to a gene. The CDR3 length is 20 residues. Germline loops: CDR1 MRHNA, CDR2 SNTAGT. This chain's CDR3 is CASSDRPGLAGSNFSYEQYF. For the CDR3, the DNA is TGTGCCAGCAGTGACCGACCGGGACTAGCGGGGTCTAACTTCTCCTACGAGCAGTACTTC.

The CDR3 protein is CASSSTGTGDNEQFF. The CDR3 DNA is TGTGCCAGCAGTTCCACCGGGACAGGGGACAATGAGCAGTTCTTC. The chain couples TRBV6-2 or TRBV6-3 to TRBJ2-1; 10 nucleotides agree with TRBD1. The CDR3 extends over 15 amino acids. J was trimmed by 5 bases and V by 4 bases; bases with no gene match: 5. CDR1 and CDR2 from the germline V gene are MNHEY and SVGEGT.

The rearrangement joins TRBV19 to TRBJ1-1; a possible D gene is TRBD1 (6 bases). The CDR3 is made up of 12 amino acids. Germline V CDR1 and CDR2: LNHDA, SQIVND (reference sequence). V gave up 3 bases and J gave up 11 bases, with 13 bases separating them. The CDR3 reads CASSILDRTAFF. CDR3 bases: TGTGCCAGTAGTATCCTCGACAGGACGGCTTTCTTT.

The V and J genes are TRBV27 and TRBJ1-2; 12 positions agree with TRBD1. The CDR3 length is 16 residues. Germline loops: CDR1 MNHEY, CDR2 SMNVEV (reference sequence). The V gene end was trimmed by 11 bases and the J gene end by 6 bases; junction bases not matched to a gene: 16. In nucleotides, the CDR3 is TGTGCCTGCCGACCTGAACCGGGACAGGGGGCAAATGGCTACACCTTC. Its translation is CACRPEPGQGANGYTF.

This rearrangement joins TRBV4-3 to TRBJ1-2, with D unresolved. CDR1 and CDR2 (germline): LGHNA, YSLEER. V lost 4 bases, J lost 2 bases, and 8 bases lay in between. The CDR3 extends over 13 amino acids. In DNA form, the CDR3 reads TGCGCCAGCAGCCGAACAAAGAACTATGGCTACACCTTC. Its protein product is CASSRTKNYGYTF.

V gene TRBV5-1 combines with J gene TRBJ1-2; tentatively, D is TRBD1 (5 bases). Trimming cost V 5 bases and J 2 bases, with 10 bases left between them. The CDR3 totals 13 residues. Germline CDR1 and CDR2: SGHRS and YFSETQ. The CDR3, as DNA: TGCGCCAGCAGAGCGGGGGTAAACTATGGCTACACCTTC. This codes for CASRAGVNYGYTF. Full variable domain (missing parts from reference TRBV5-1 and TRBJ1-2): KAGVTQTPRYLIKTRGQQVTLSCSPISGHRSVSWYQQTPGQGLQFLFEYFSETQRNKGNFPGRFSGRQFSNSRSEMNVSTLELGDSALYLCASRAGVNYGYTFGSGTRLTVV.

V usage is TRBV9 and J usage is TRBJ2-7, with D possibly matching TRBD1 (5 bases). The V end was cut by 0 bases, the J end by 3 bases, with 13 bases between. The germline CDR1 and CDR2 sequences are SGDLS and YYNGEE. There are 15 residues in the CDR3. CDR3 sequence reads: CASSVDAGLGYEQYF. The CDR3, as DNA: TGTGCCAGCAGCGTAGACGCAGGGTTGGGCTACGAGCAGTACTTC. Full variable domain (missing parts from reference TRBV9 and TRBJ2-7): DSGVTQTPKHLITATGQRVTLRCSPRSGDLSVYWYQQSLDQGLQFLIQYYNGEERAKGNILERFSAQQFPDLHSELNLSSLELGDSALYFCASSVDAGLGYEQYFGPGTRLTVT.

V is TRBV4-1 and J is TRBJ1-2, with unresolved D. The germline V gene has CDR1 MGHRA and CDR2 YSYEKL. V was pared by 0 bases and J by 7 bases, with 6 bases between. This CDR3 region has 12 residues. DNA for the CDR3: TGCGCCAGCAGCCAAGAAACAGCTGGCTACACCTTC. It specifies CASSQETAGYTF.

The V and J genes are TRBV11-3 and TRBJ2-1; D unresolved. V dropped 1 base and J dropped 4 bases, with 5 bases sitting between them. The CDR3 sequence is 13 residues long. CDR1 is SGHNT and CDR2 is YENEEA in the germline V gene. In nucleotides, the CDR3 is TGTGCCAGCAGCTTAGGCGGTTACAATGAGCAGTTCTTC. As protein: CASSLGGYNEQFF.

This clone was detected a few times. This chain uses TRBV7-9 with TRBJ1-2; D remains ambiguous. This CDR3 region has 14 residues. Germline V CDR1 and CDR2: SEHNR, FQNEAQ (reference sequence). The ends were cut back, 5 bases at V and 2 bases at J, with 12 bases in the middle. CDR3 region: CASSHFRENYGYTF. The CDR3 region has the DNA TGTGCCAGCAGCCATTTCCGGGAAAACTATGGCTACACCTTC.

This clone appeared a few times. The V and J genes are TRBV3-1 (or the pseudogene TRBV3-2) and TRBJ1-2; D call uncertain. CDR1 and CDR2 from the germline V gene are LGHDT and YNNKEL (reference sequence). Trimming left V 5 bases short and J 4 bases short, with 17 bases between. CDR3 length: 15 amino acids. CDR3 DNA sequence: TGTGCCAGCAGCTTAAGATGGCGGGGAAGCTATGGCTACACCTTC. Translated, it gives CASSLRWRGSYGYTF.

V and J are TRBV10-3 and TRBJ1-4; the match to TRBD1 covers 8 bases. Germline CDR1 and CDR2: ENHRY and SYGVKD. The junction had 2 bases not matched to a gene; V was cut back by 2 bases and J by 6 bases. The CDR3 loop spans 14 amino acids. CDR3 in DNA: TGTGCCATCAGTGAGGTGACAGGGGATGAAAAACTGTTTTTT. This codes for CAISEVTGDEKLFF.

This clone has only one observation. The CDR3 bases are TGTGCCAGCAGGGGGGCGTACCAAGAGACCCAGTACTTC. It codes for CASRGAYQETQYF. The rearrangement links TRBV3-1 (or the pseudogene TRBV3-2) to TRBJ2-5, with TRBD1 as a possible D gene (6 bases). The CDR3 contains 13 residues. In germline, CDR1 is LGHDT, CDR2 YNNKEL (reference sequence). V lost 6 bases and J 0 bases, leaving 8 bases between the germline ends.

This sequence joins TRBV4-3 and TRBJ2-7, with 11 bases lining up with TRBD1. This CDR3 spans 15 amino acids. The V segment lost 3 bases and the J segment 3 bases; nucleotides outside the gene matches: 4. CDR1 and CDR2 (germline): LGHNA, YSLEER. The CDR3 nucleotides read TGCGCCAGCAGCCATCAAGGGACAGGGGGCTACGAGCAGTACTTC. Its protein product is CASSHQGTGGYEQYF.

V gene TRBV19 combines with J gene TRBJ1-2; no definite D call. The CDR3 consists of 12 residues. The V gene lost 4 bases and the J gene lost 2 bases, with 5 bases spanning the gap. Germline V gives CDR1 LNHDA, CDR2 SQIVND (reference sequence). The CDR3: CASSKANYGYTF. DNA for the CDR3: TGTGCCAGTAGTAAAGCCAACTATGGCTACACCTTC.

The V and J genes are TRBV5-1 and TRBJ2-1; TRBD2 agrees at 8 bases. The CDR3 is 15 amino acids. Germline V gene data show CDR1 as SGHRS and CDR2 as YFSETQ. The ends lost 4 bases at V and 0 bases at J; junction bases unmatched: 3. CDR3 loop: CASSERGSSYNEQFF. CDR3 nucleotides: TGCGCCAGCAGCGAGCGGGGGAGCTCCTACAATGAGCAGTTCTTC.